Sequencing of this T cell receptor (beta chain) was carried out in a study of blood T cell repertoires in COVID-19. Study background: Sites in the United States, Italy and Spain provided acute and convalescent COVID-19 samples. Nucleic acid was either cDNA or gDNA, and it came from T cells, B-cell-depleted T cells, or PBMCs.

The CDR3 extends over 15 amino acids. Trimming shortened V by 4 bases and J by 4 bases, and 13 bases separated the two germline ends. Germline CDR1 SNHLY, CDR2 FYNNEI. Methods used by the authors: Quantification of nucleated cells was approximated via reference gene primer amplification. Clones were read by immunoSEQ multiplex PCR, and TCRdb kept only the in-frame ones, dropping some. The V and J calls and the clone size are those of that table, but D and trimming were determined from the DNA. Found here are some 150,000 clones, around 82% of them singletons; the top ten hold approximately 12%. The specimen sequenced was peripheral blood. This receptor was identified in a man aged 55 to 70 with active or convalescent COVID-19. The chain carries TRBV2 and TRBJ1-4, with D uncertain. The CDR3 here is CASSVGNSRNEKLFF. The CDR3 nucleotides read TGTGCCAGCAGTGTCGGAAACAGCCGTAATGAAAAACTGTTTTTT.